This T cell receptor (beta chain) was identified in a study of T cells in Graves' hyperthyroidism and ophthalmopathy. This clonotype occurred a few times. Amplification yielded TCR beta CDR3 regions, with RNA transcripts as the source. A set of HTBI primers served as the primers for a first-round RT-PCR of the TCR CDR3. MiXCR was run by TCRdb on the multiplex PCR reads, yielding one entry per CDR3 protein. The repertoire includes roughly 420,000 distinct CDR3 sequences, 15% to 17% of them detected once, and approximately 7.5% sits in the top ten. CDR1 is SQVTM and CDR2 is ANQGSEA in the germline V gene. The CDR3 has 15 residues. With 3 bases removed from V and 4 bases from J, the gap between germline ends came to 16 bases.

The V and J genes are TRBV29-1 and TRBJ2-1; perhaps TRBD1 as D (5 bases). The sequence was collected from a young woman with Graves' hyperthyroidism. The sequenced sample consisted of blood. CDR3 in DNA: TGCAGCGTTGATTCGGGTTTTCAGGGTTACAATGAGCAGTTCTTC. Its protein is CSVDSGFQGYNEQFF.